This T cell receptor beta chain was recorded in a study of CD8 T cells in Susac syndrome. Reverse transcription used roughly 0.5 to 1 ug RNA and random hexamers. TCR beta CDR3 was amplified by immunoSEQ covering 54 Vbeta and 13 Jbeta. TCRdb redid the calling of the immunoSEQ multiplex PCR reads with MiXCR, one entry per CDR3 protein. Of over 95,000 distinct CDR3 sequences listed, around 90% were seen once; the top ten hold 0.11% to 0.15%. CD8+ and CD4+ T cells taken from blood had their TCR beta sequenced. Healthy donors served as the controls. They were matched for age and sex. While CD8+ and CD4+ T cells were isolated negatively, TEMRA cells were enriched by FACS. The CDR3 consists of 15 residues. V lost 7 bases to trimming and J lost 4 bases; unmatched junction nucleotides: 11. From germline, CDR1 is SNHLY and CDR2 FYNNEI.

The source material was CD4+ T cells from PBMCs. V gene TRBV2 combines with J gene TRBJ1-2; 8 nucleotides match TRBD1. This clonotype was sampled from a human donor in good health. CDR3 in DNA: TGTGCCAGCACCAGCACTCAGGGGGCGGTCTATGGCTACACCTTC. Translation: CASTSTQGAVYGYTF.